Listed below are T cell receptor beta chains from one sample, sequenced in a study of blood T cell repertoires in COVID-19. Clones were read by immunoSEQ multiplex PCR, and TCRdb kept only the in-frame ones, dropping some. The sample holds some 200,000 clones, around 90% seen once. Sequences were obtained from peripheral blood. The origin of the receptors is a man aged 45-60 years with acute or convalescent COVID-19. CDR3s include the opening cysteine and the closing phenylalanine or tryptophan. D genes are given only for firm matches. Not every row has a clone size; where given, it reads once, few, many or a size class.

j_gene,d_gene,v_gene,abundance,CDR3nt,CDR3aa
TRBJ2-3,TRBD2,TRBV28,.,TGTGCCAGCAGTTTAGGACTAGCGGGGGGCGATACGCAGTATTTT,CASSLGLAGGDTQYF
TRBJ2-7,TRBD1,TRBV7-2,.,TGTGCCAGCAGCTTAGGGACAGGGATCGAGCAGTACTTC,CASSLGTGIEQYF
TRBJ2-7,TRBD1,TRBV30,.,TGTGCCTGGAGTGTCGGGACAGGGGGCTACGAGCAGTACTTC,CAWSVGTGGYEQYF
TRBJ2-2,.,TRBV12-3/TRBV12-4,.,TGTGCCAGCAGGAAAACTGACACCGGGGAGCTGTTTTTT,CASRKTDTGELFF
TRBJ1-1,TRBD1,TRBV10-3,once,TGTGCCACGTCCTACAGGGGAGAGAACACTGAAGCTTTCTTT,CATSYRGENTEAFF
TRBJ2-1,.,TRBV19,.,TGTGCCAGTAGTAGCTCGGGATACTACAATGAGCAGTTCTTC,CASSSSGYYNEQFF
TRBJ2-1,.,TRBV7-2,.,TGTGCCAGCACCTTAGAACAGCCTTACGATGAGCAGTTCTTC,CASTLEQPYDEQFF
TRBJ1-1,.,TRBV3-1/TRBV3-2,.,TGTGCCAGCAGCCAAGGGTACTCCCTGATTGCTTTCTTT,CASSQGYSLIAFF
TRBJ2-7,.,TRBV5-1,.,TGCGCCAGCAGCCCGACAGGAACCACCTACGAGCAGTACTTC,CASSPTGTTYEQYF
TRBJ1-1,TRBD1,TRBV29-1,.,TGCAGCGCCCGGGACAGGGAGGAAGGTGAAGCTTTCTTT,CSARDREEGEAFF
TRBJ2-2,.,TRBV5-6,.,TGTGCCAGCAGCTTGACAGGGCGTTCTTCTTGGGAGCTGTTTTTT,CASSLTGRSSWELFF